Listed here are 20 T cell receptor beta chains from one sample, sequenced in a study of control samples from healthy donors and cancer patients. The data were produced by immunoSEQ multiplex PCR, yet TCRdb's version contains in-frame clones alone and is incomplete. The table has 170,000 or so clones, approximately 92% seen once. The sample comprised blood. These receptors were obtained from a man in his late teens or twenties in good health.

The rearrangement links TRBV7-2 to TRBJ1-1, with D possibly being TRBD1 (5 bases). The CDR3 contains 14 residues. The V end was cut by 5 bases, the J end by 7 bases, with 17 bases between. Germline CDR1 is SGHTA and CDR2 is FQGNSA. CDR3 region: CASSGAPGSGEAFF. The CDR3, as DNA: TGTGCCAGCAGCGGAGCCCCAGGGTCTGGTGAAGCTTTCTTT. Based on the CDR3 plus reference TRBV7-2 and TRBJ1-1, the full variable domain is GAGVSQSPSNKVTEKGKDVELRCDPISGHTALYWYRQSLGQGLEFLIYFQGNSAPDKSGLPSDRFSAERTGGSVSTLTIQRTQQEDSAVYLCASSGAPGSGEAFFGQGTRLTVV.

The chain combines TRBV3-1 (or the pseudogene TRBV3-2) with TRBJ1-2; no definite D call. The CDR3 length is 14 residues. The germline V and J ends were trimmed by 0 bases and 8 bases, with 13 bases remaining between them. CDR1 LGHDT and CDR2 YNNKEL come from the germline V gene (reference sequence). The CDR3 nucleotides read TGTGCCAGCAGCCAAGATGATAGGGTCGGAGGCTACACCTTC. Residues: CASSQDDRVGGYTF.

The chain carries TRBV5-1 and TRBJ2-5; no clear D. This CDR3 region has 14 residues. The germline V gene has CDR1 SGHRS and CDR2 YFSETQ. V dropped 0 bases and J dropped 2 bases, with 8 bases sitting between them. As DNA, the CDR3 is TGCGCCAGCAGCTTGGATCCGGCACAAGAGACCCAGTACTTC. This encodes CASSLDPAQETQYF. The whole variable domain, remainder taken from reference TRBV5-1 and TRBJ2-5, is KAGVTQTPRYLIKTRGQQVTLSCSPISGHRSVSWYQQTPGQGLQFLFEYFSETQRNKGNFPGRFSGRQFSNSRSEMNVSTLELGDSALYLCASSLDPAQETQYFGPGTRLLVL.

The chain joins TRBV6-5 to TRBJ2-1; D may match TRBD1 or TRBD2 (6 bases each). From germline, CDR1 is MNHEY and CDR2 SVGAGI. Trimming left V 10 bases short and J 10 bases short, with 17 bases between. The CDR3 runs to 12 residues. In DNA, the CDR3 is TGTGCCACCGACGGGGGCTGGACAGAGCAGTTCTTC. Its protein product is CATDGGWTEQFF.

The V call is TRBV3-1 (or the pseudogene TRBV3-2), the J call TRBJ2-7; TRBD1 might be the D (6 bases). CDR3 length: 14 amino acids. Trimming took off 2 bases at V and 3 bases at J, with 11 bases between the two ends. The V gene's germline CDR1 is LGHDT and CDR2 YNNKEL (reference sequence). CDR3 sequence: CASSQLTGNYEQYF. CDR3 DNA: TGTGCCAGCAGCCAACTTACAGGGAACTACGAGCAGTACTTC.

This clone was seen once. This rearrangement joins TRBV2 to TRBJ1-5; perhaps TRBD1 as D (5 bases). The length of the CDR3 is 17 residues. Deletions cut 5 bases from V and 6 bases from J, with 23 bases between. Germline V gene sequence: CDR1 SNHLY, CDR2 FYNNEI. The CDR3 reads CASSSKSGTGQGQPQHF. DNA for the CDR3: TGTGCCAGCAGTTCAAAATCCGGGACGGGCCAAGGTCAGCCCCAGCATTTT. Full variable domain (outside the CDR3, taken from reference TRBV2 and TRBJ1-5): EPEVTQTPSHQVTQMGQEVILRCVPISNHLYFYWYRQILGQKVEFLVSFYNNEISEKSEIFDDQFSVERPDGSNFTLKIRSTKLEDSAMYFCASSSKSGTGQGQPQHFGDGTRLSIL.

This chain connects TRBV2 to TRBJ1-6; no definite D call. V lost 6 bases and J lost 7, with 16 bases in between. The germline V gene has CDR1 SNHLY and CDR2 FYNNEI. The CDR3 totals 15 residues. As DNA, the CDR3 is TGTGCCAGCAGGGGCGCGGGTGGAACGAATTCACCCCTCCACTTT. It specifies CASRGAGGTNSPLHF.

V and J are TRBV6-4 and TRBJ2-3; 10 nucleotides line up with TRBD2. The CDR3 has 16 amino acids. From germline, CDR1 is MRHNA and CDR2 SNTAGT. With V trimmed by 2 bases and J by 6 bases, 8 bases remained unmatched. The CDR3 region is CASSDGTSGVGDTQYF. DNA of the CDR3: TGTGCCAGCAGTGACGGTACTAGCGGGGTGGGGGATACGCAGTATTTT.

For the CDR3, the DNA is TGCGCCAGCAGCCAAGATCAAGCGGGGGGACTCACAGATACGCAGTATTTT. Translated, it gives CASSQDQAGGLTDTQYF. This chain connects TRBV4-1 to TRBJ2-3; 9 bases line up with TRBD2. The length of the CDR3 is 17 residues. CDR1 is MGHRA and CDR2 is YSYEKL in the germline V gene. J gave up 2 bases and V 0 bases, and 6 bases lay outside the gene matches.

The chain has TRBV9 and TRBJ2-2, with D perhaps matching TRBD2 (5 bases). Looked up from germline, CDR1 is SGDLS and CDR2 is YYNGEE. V lost 1 base to trimming and J lost 4 bases, with 11 bases between them. CDR3 length: 15 amino acids. The CDR3 DNA is TGTGCCAGCAGCGTAACCGAGGGTATCACCGGGGAGCTGTTTTTT. Its protein is CASSVTEGITGELFF.

The CDR3, as DNA: TGTGCCAGCAGACCGGGTCAACAAAACACTGAAGCTTTCTTT. It is translated as CASRPGQQNTEAFF. This rearrangement joins TRBV2 to TRBJ1-1; D is ambiguous. The V end was cut by 6 bases, the J end by 2 bases, with 13 bases between. The CDR3 runs to 14 residues. Germline CDR1 reads SNHLY; CDR2 reads FYNNEI.

The rearrangement links TRBV5-5 to TRBJ1-2, with 10 bases identical to TRBD1. The CDR3 sequence is 14 residues long. Unmatched junction bases numbered 0, after V lost 0 bases and J lost 4 bases. Germline CDR1 is SGHKS and CDR2 is YYEKEE (reference sequence). CDR3 nucleotides: TGTGCCAGCAGCTTGGGGGACAGGGGCTATGGCTACACCTTC. Translation gives CASSLGDRGYGYTF.

This chain joins TRBV2 and TRBJ2-1; 10 positions agree with TRBD2. Trimming took 7 bases from V and 6 from J; bases not matched to a gene: 3. This CDR3 has 13 amino acids. Germline V lookup: CDR1 SNHLY, CDR2 FYNNEI. CDR3 DNA: TGTGCCAGCAAGAGCGGGGGGGCCAATGAGCAGTTCTTC. Translation: CASKSGGANEQFF.

The rearrangement uses TRBV4-1 and TRBJ1-6; D possibly corresponds to TRBD1 (5 bases). Trimming pared 4 bases from V and 7 bases from J, leaving 20 bases between. This CDR3 has 17 amino acids. Germline V lookup: CDR1 MGHRA, CDR2 YSYEKL. The CDR3 loop reads CASSRDFGQLGNSPLHF. The DNA of the CDR3 is TGCGCCAGCAGCCGAGACTTCGGACAATTGGGGAATTCACCCCTCCACTTT.

The chain combines TRBV30 with TRBJ1-2; D is uncertain. CDR3 length equals 13 residues. The V gene's germline CDR1 is GTSNPN and CDR2 SVGIG (reference sequence). V was clipped by 0 bases and J by 8 bases, with 13 bases between them. CDR3: CAWSVRLGGGYTF. CDR3 coding DNA: TGTGCCTGGAGTGTAAGGCTTGGAGGGGGCTACACCTTC.

This chain connects TRBV6-6 to TRBJ2-5; 7 positions agree with TRBD2. Germline V gene data show CDR1 as MNHNY and CDR2 as SVGAGI (reference sequence). CDR3 length: 14 residues. V dropped 1 base and J dropped 5; count of bases not matched to a gene: 4. CDR3 bases: TGTGCCAGCAGTTACTTTAGTAGCGGGGAGACCCAGTACTTC. This gives the protein CASSYFSSGETQYF.

Regarding this clone: One junction end disagrees with the germline gene, perhaps due to a read error. V and J are TRBV24-1 and TRBJ1-1, with D perhaps matching TRBD1 (6 bases). Germline V lookup: CDR1 KGHDR, CDR2 SFDVKD. This CDR3 comprises 14 residues. The CDR3 DNA sequence: TGTGCCACCAGTGTAGGGGGGACGAACACTGGAGCTTTCTTT. Its translation is CATSVGGTNTGAFF.

J is TRBJ2-3 and V is TRBV9; no reliable D call. The CDR3 consists of 15 residues. CDR1 is SGDLS and CDR2 is YYNGEE in the germline V gene. The ends were cut back, 0 bases at V and 2 bases at J, with 10 bases in the middle. The CDR3 loop reads CASSVAPRVTDTQYF. The CDR3 nucleotides are TGTGCCAGCAGCGTAGCACCTAGGGTCACAGATACGCAGTATTTT.

This rearrangement joins TRBV30 to TRBJ2-2; D unresolved. The V end lost 1 base, the J end lost 7 bases, and 10 bases lay between the germline ends. The CDR3 contains 13 residues. Germline CDR1 is GTSNPN and CDR2 is SVGIG (reference sequence). The CDR3 protein is CAWSARRGGELFF. The CDR3 region has the DNA TGTGCCTGGAGTGCCCGGAGAGGCGGGGAGCTGTTTTTT.

Here the CDR3 DNA reads TGTGCCTGGAGTGTAAAAGGGGATGGCTACACCTTC. Its protein product is CAWSVKGDGYTF. J is TRBJ1-2 and V is TRBV30; tentatively, D is TRBD1 (5 bases). The CDR3 runs 12 residues. Germline V gene data show CDR1 as GTSNPN and CDR2 as SVGIG (reference sequence). Trimming pared 0 bases from V and 6 bases from J, leaving 8 bases between.